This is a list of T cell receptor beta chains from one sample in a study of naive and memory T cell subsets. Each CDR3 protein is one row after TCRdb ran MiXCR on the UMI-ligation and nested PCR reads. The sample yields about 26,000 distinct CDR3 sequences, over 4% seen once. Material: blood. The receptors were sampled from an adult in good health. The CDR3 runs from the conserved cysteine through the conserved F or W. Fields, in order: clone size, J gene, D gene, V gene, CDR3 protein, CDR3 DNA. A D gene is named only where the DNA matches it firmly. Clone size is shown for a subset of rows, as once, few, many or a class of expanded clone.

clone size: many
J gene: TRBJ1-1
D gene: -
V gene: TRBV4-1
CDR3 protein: CASSKGVGNTEAFF
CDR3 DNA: TGCGCCAGCTCAAAGGGGGTGGGTAACACTGAAGCTTTCTTT

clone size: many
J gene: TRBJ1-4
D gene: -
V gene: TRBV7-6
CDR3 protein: CASSLTEATNEKLFF
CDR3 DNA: TGTGCCAGCAGTTTAACAGAGGCAACTAATGAAAAACTGTTTTTT

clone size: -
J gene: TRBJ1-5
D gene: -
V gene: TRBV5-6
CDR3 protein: CASSDGTSTNQPQHF
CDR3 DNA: TGTGCCAGCAGCGACGGTACATCCACCAATCAGCCCCAGCATTTT

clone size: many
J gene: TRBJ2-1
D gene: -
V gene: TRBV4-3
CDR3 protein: CASSGRGEGLGNEQFF
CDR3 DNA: TGCGCCAGCAGCGGCAGGGGGGAGGGCCTAGGGAATGAGCAGTTCTTC

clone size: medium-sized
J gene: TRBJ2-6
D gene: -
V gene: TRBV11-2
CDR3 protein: CASSLDRGSGANVLTF
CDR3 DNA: TGTGCCAGCAGCTTAGATCGGGGATCTGGGGCCAACGTCCTGACTTTC

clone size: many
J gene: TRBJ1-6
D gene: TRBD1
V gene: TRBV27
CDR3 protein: CASSYGQGGNSPLHF
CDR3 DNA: TGTGCCAGCAGTTACGGACAGGGGGGGAATTCACCCCTCCACTTT

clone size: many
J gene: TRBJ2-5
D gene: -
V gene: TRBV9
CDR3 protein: CASSSTSPDGETQYF
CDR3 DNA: TGTGCCAGCAGCTCAACTAGCCCGGACGGAGAGACCCAGTACTTC

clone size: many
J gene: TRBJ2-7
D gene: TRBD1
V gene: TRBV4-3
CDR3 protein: CASSQDLPQGALNEQYF
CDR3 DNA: TGCGCCAGCAGCCAAGATCTCCCCCAGGGGGCACTGAACGAGCAGTACTTC

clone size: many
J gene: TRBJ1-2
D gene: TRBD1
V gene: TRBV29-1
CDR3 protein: CSVRQGSYGYTF
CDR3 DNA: TGCAGCGTTCGACAGGGGTCCTATGGCTACACCTTC

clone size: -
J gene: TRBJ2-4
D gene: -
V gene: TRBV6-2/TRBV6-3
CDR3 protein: CASSYVGADQYF
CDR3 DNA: TGTGCCAGCAGTTATGTTGGGGCAGATCAGTACTTC

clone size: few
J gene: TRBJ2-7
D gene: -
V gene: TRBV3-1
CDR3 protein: CASSQMGSYEQYF
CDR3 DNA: TGTGCCAGCAGCCAGATGGGATCCTACGAGCAGTACTTC

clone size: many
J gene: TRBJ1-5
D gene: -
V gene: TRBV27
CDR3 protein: CASSPLTGNQPQHF
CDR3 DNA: TGTGCCAGCAGTCCCCTGACGGGCAATCAGCCCCAGCATTTT

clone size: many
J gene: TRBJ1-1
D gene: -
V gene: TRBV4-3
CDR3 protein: CASSHGQQTTEAFF
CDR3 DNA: TGCGCCAGCAGCCATGGGCAGCAAACAACTGAAGCTTTCTTT

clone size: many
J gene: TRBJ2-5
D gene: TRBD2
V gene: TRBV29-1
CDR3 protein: CSVGLAGVRQETQYF
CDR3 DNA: TGCAGCGTTGGGCTAGCGGGAGTAAGGCAAGAGACCCAGTACTTC

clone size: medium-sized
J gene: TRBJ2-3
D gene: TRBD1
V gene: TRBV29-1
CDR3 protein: CSASGGTGWKNTQYF
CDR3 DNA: TGCAGCGCATCCGGAGGGACAGGATGGAAGAATACGCAGTATTTT

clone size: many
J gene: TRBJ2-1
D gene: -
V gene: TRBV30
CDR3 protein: CAWSVVGLGNEQFF
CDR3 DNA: TGTGCCTGGAGTGTTGTGGGGTTAGGGAATGAGCAGTTCTTC

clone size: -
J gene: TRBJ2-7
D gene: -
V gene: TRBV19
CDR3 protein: CASSEVGDAIYEQYF
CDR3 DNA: TGTGCCAGTAGTGAGGTGGGAGACGCAATCTACGAGCAGTACTTC

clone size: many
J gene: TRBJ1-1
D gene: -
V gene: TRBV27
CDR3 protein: CASSTPGTSTWTEAFF
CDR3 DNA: TGTGCCAGCAGTACCCCAGGGACATCGACGTGGACTGAAGCTTTCTTT

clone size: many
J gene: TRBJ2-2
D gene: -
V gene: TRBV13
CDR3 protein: CASSSSRGTGLGGELFF
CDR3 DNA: TGTGCCAGCAGCTCTTCCCGGGGGACTGGCCTCGGCGGGGAGCTGTTTTTT

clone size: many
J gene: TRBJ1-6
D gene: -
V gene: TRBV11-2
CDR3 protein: CASSFLYLGGESPLHF
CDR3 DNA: TGTGCCAGCAGCTTTCTATATCTAGGCGGGGAGTCACCCCTCCACTTT

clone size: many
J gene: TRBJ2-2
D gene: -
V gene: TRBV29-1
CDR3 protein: CSVEDRGYAGDLTGELFF
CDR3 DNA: TGCAGCGTTGAAGATCGGGGGTATGCAGGGGACCTAACCGGGGAGCTGTTTTTT

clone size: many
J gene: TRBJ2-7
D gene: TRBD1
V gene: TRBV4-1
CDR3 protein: CASSQWQGAYEQYF
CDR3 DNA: TGCGCCAGCAGCCAATGGCAGGGGGCCTACGAGCAGTACTTC